The subject of this entry is one T cell receptor (beta chain). The antigen remains unidentified. Without the conserved terminal phenylalanine or tryptophan, this CDR3 likely stems from a read error. This sample stems from a study of T cells in Graves' hyperthyroidism and ophthalmopathy. The CDR3 runs 16 residues. Trimming cost V 6 bases and J 5 bases; bases outside gene matches: 12. Germline V gene sequence: CDR1 SNHLY, CDR2 FYNNEI. General study results and limits: Ophthalmopathy, as predicted by the model, came a median about six months after the prediction.

Patients affected by ophthalmopathy presented a Clinical Activity Score of at least 3, a NOSPECS grade of at least 4, and disease duration below 3 months. From RNA transcripts, TCR beta CDR3 regions were amplified. The HTBI primer set drove a first-round RT-PCR of the TCR CDR3. Each CDR3 protein is one row after TCRdb ran MiXCR on the multiplex PCR reads. The repertoire holds approximately 40,000 distinct CDR3 sequences, 40% to 60% seen once, with roughly 16% in the top ten. Sample: blood. The V call is TRBV2, the J call TRBJ2-1; 8 positions agree with TRBD2. This TCR was recovered from a man in his forties with Graves' ophthalmopathy. The CDR3 coding sequence is TGTGCCAGCAGATTTGGACTAGCCCAATATGACAATGAGCAGTTCTCC. Residues: CASRFGLAQYDNEQFS.